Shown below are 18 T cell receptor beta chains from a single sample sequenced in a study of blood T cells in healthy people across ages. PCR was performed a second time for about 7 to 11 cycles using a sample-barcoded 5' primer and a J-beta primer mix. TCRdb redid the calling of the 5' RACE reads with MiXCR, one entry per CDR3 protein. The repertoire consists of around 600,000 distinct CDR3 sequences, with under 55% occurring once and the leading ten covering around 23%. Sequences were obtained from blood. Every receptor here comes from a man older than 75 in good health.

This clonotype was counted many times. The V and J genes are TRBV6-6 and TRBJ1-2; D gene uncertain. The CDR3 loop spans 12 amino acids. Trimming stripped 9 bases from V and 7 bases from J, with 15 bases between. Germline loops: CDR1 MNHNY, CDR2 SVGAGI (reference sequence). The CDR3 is CASSNSDCGYTF. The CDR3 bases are TGTGCCAGTTCGAATAGCGATTGTGGCTACACCTTC.

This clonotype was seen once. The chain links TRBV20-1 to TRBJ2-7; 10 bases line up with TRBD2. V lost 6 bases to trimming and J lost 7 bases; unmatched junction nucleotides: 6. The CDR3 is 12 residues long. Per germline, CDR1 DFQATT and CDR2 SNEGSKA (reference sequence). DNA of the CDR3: TGCAGTGCGAGGACTAGCGGACGAGAGCAGTACTTC. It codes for CSARTSGREQYF.

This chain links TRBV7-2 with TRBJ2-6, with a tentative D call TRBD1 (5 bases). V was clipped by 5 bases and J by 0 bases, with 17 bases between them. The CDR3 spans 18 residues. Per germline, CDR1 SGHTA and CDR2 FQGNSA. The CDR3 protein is CASSHDRASRSGANVLTF. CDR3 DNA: TGTGCCAGCAGCCACGACAGAGCCTCCCGCTCTGGGGCCAACGTCCTGACTTTC.

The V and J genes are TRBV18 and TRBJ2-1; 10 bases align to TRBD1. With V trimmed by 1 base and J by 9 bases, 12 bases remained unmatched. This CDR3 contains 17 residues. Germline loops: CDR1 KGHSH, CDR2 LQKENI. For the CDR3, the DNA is TGTGCCAGCTCACCACTGACAGGGGGCGCCGATGGGAGTGAGCAGTTCTTC. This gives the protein CASSPLTGGADGSEQFF. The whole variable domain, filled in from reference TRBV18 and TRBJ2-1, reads NAGVMQNPRHLVRRRGQEARLRCSPMKGHSHVYWYRQLPEEGLKFMVYLQKENIIDESGMPKERFSAEFPKEGPSILRIQQVVRGDSAAYFCASSPLTGGADGSEQFFGPGTRLTVL.

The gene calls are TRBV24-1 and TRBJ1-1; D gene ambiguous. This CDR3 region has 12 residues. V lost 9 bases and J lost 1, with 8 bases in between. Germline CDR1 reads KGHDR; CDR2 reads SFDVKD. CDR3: CATRAANTEAFF. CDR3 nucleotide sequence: TGTGCCACCCGGGCGGCGAACACTGAAGCTTTCTTT.

The CDR3 here is CASSLQGQGYTF. In DNA, the CDR3 is TGTGCCAGCAGTTTACAGGGGCAGGGCTACACCTTC. The chain couples TRBV12-3 or TRBV12-4 to TRBJ1-2; a possible D gene is TRBD1 (6 bases). CDR3 size: 12 residues. V was cut by 2 bases and J by 8 bases, with 9 bases left in between.

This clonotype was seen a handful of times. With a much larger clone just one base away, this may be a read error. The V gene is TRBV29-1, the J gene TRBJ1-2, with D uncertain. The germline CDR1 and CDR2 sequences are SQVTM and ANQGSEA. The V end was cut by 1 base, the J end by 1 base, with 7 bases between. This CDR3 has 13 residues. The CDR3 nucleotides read TGCAGCGTTGAAGGAACCGATAACTATGGCTACACCTTC. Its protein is CSVEGTDNYGYTF.

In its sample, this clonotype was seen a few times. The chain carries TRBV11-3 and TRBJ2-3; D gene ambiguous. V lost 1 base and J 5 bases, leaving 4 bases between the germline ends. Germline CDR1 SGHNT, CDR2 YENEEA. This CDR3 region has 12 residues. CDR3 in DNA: TGTGCCAGCAGCTTAGGTCGAGATACGCAGTATTTT. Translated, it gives CASSLGRDTQYF.

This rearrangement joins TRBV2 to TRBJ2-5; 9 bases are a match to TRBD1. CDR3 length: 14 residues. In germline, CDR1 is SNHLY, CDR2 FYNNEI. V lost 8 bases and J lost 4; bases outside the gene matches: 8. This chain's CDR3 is CASQRTGVSETQYF. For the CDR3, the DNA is TGTGCCAGCCAACGGACAGGGGTTTCAGAGACCCAGTACTTC.

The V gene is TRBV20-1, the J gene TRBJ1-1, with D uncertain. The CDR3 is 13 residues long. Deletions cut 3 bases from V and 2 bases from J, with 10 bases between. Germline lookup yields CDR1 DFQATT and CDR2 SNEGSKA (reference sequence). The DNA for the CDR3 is TGCAGTGCTAGTCTCAGACTCAACACTGAAGCTTTCTTT. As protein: CSASLRLNTEAFF.

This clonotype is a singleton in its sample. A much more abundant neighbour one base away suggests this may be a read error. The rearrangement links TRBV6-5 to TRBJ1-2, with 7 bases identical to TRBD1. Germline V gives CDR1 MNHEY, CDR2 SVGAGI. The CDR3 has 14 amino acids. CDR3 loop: CAGRETGRRCGYTF. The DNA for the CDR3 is TGTGCCGGCAGGGAGACAGGGAGGAGGTGTGGCTACACCTTC.

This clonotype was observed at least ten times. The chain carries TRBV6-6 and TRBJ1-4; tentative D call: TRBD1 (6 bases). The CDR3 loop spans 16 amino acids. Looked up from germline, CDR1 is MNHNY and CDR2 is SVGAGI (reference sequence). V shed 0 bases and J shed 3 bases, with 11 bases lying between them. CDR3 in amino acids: CASSYSRGAANEKLFF. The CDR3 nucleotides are TGTGCCAGCAGTTACTCGAGGGGGGCGGCTAATGAAAAACTGTTTTTT.

This chain's CDR3 is CASSLDRGRVETQYF. The CDR3 DNA sequence: TGTGCCAGCAGCTTAGACAGGGGGCGGGTAGAGACCCAGTACTTC. The rearrangement links TRBV7-2 to TRBJ2-5; 9 bases match TRBD1. With V trimmed by 1 base and J by 4 bases, 4 bases remained unmatched. There are 15 residues in the CDR3. CDR1 SGHTA and CDR2 FQGNSA come from the germline V gene.

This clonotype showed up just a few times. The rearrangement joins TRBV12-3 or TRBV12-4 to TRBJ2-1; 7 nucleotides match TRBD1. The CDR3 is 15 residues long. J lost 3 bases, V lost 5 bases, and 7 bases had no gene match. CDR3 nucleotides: TGTGCCAGCAGTATAAGGGACAGTGGCTACAATGAGCAGTTCTTC. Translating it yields CASSIRDSGYNEQFF.

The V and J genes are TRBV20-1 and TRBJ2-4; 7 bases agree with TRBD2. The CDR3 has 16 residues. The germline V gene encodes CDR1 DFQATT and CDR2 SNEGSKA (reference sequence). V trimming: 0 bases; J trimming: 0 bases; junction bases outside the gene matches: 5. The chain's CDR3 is CSARDWSSGAKNIQYF. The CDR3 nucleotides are TGCAGTGCTAGAGATTGGTCTAGCGGAGCCAAAAACATTCAGTACTTC.

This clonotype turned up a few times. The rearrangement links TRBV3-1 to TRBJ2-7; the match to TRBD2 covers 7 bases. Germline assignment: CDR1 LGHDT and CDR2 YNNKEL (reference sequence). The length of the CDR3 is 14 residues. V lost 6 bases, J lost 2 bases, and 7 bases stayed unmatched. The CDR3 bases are TGTGCCAGCAGTCCTTGGGACTATACCTACGAGCAGTACTTC. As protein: CASSPWDYTYEQYF.

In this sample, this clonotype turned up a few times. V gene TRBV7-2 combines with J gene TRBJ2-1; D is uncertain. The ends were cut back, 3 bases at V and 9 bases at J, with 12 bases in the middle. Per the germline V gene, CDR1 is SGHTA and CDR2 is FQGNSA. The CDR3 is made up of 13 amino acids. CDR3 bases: TGTGCCAGCAGCTTCCCAAACAATGGTGAGCAGTTCTTC. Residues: CASSFPNNGEQFF.

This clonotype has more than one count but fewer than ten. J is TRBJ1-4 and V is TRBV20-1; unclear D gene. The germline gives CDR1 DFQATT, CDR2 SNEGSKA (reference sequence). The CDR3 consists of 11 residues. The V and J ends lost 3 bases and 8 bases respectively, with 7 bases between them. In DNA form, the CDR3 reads TGCAGTGCTAGGACCGAAGAAAAACTGTTTTTT. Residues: CSARTEEKLFF.